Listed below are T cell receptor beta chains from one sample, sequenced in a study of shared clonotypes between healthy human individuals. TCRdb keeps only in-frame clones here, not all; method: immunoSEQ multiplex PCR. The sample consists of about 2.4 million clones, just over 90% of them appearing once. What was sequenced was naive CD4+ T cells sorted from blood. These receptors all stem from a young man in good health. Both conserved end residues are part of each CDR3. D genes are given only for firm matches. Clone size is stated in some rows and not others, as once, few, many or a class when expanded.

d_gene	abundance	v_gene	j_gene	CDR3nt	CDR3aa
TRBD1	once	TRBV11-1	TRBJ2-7	TGTGCCAGCAGCTTCGTGACAGGGAACTCCTACGAGCAGTACTTC	CASSFVTGNSYEQYF
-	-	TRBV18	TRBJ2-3	TGTGCCAGCTCACTTCCGGGGGGCGGCACAGATACGCAGTATTTT	CASSLPGGGTDTQYF
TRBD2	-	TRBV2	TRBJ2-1	TGTGCCAGCAGTGCAGCGGGAGGGAGGCGGTCCTACAATGAGCAGTTCTTC	CASSAAGGRRSYNEQFF
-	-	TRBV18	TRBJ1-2	TGTGCCAGCTCACCAGGGCAGGACAGAAACTATGGCTACACCTTC	CASSPGQDRNYGYTF
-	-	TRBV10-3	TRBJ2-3	TGTGCCATCAGCAGGTCAGGCACAGATACGCAGTATTTT	CAISRSGTDTQYF
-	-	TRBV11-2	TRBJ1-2	TGTGCCAGCAGCCGGGGGCAGGGATTGGGCTATGGCTACACCTTC	CASSRGQGLGYGYTF
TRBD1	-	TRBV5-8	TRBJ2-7	TGTGCCAGCAGCTCCGGGACAGTACTCGAGCAGTACTTC	CASSSGTVLEQYF
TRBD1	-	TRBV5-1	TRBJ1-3	TGCGCCAGCAGCTTGGAAGGGACAGAAGCCAGCACCATATATTTT	CASSLEGTEASTIYF
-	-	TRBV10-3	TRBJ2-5	TGTGCCATCACAGCAGGGATACAAGAGACCCAGTACTTC	CAITAGIQETQYF
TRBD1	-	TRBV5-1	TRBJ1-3	TGCGCCAGCAGCGCGGGACAGGGGGCGCGGGGAAACACCATATATTTT	CASSAGQGARGNTIYF
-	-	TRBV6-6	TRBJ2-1	TGTGCCAGCAGTCTACTCTACGCCCTTAACAATGAGCAGTTCTTC	CASSLLYALNNEQFF
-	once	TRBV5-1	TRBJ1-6	TGCGCCAGCAGCTTGGAGGTGGGGTCCTGGGATTCACCCCTCCACTTT	CASSLEVGSWDSPLHF
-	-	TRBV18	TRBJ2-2	TGTGCCAGCTCACCACAGCTCGGGCCGAACACCGGGGAGCTGTTTTTT	CASSPQLGPNTGELFF
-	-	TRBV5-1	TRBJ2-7	TGCGCCAGCAGCTCGACTGGGTCTCACGAGCAGTACTTC	CASSSTGSHEQYF
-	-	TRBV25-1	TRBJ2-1	TGTGCCAGCAGTGAATGGGGAGCGACCAATGAGCAGTTCTTC	CASSEWGATNEQFF
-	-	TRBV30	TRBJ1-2	TGTGCCTGGAACCCGATCTATGGCTACACCTTC	CAWNPIYGYTF
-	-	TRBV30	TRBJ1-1	TGTGCCTGGAGGATCGGACATTGGAACACTGAAGCTTTCTTT	CAWRIGHWNTEAFF
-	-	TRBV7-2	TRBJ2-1	TGTGCCAGCAGCCCCGTGTCGGCATTCGGGGAGCAGTTCTTC	CASSPVSAFGEQFF
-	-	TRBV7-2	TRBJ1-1	TGTGCCAGCAGCTTAGGGGGGCGTCAAGCTTTCTTT	CASSLGGRQAFF
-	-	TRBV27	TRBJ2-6	TGTGCCAGCAGTTTAGAGGGAGGATTGGCCAACGTCCTGACTTTC	CASSLEGGLANVLTF
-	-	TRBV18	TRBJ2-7	TGTGCCAGCTCACCACCGACGGGCAACTACGAGCAGTACTTC	CASSPPTGNYEQYF
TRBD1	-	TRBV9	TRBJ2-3	TGTGCCAGCAGCGTAGGAGGGACAGGGGGTGGTAATACGCAGTATTTT	CASSVGGTGGGNTQYF
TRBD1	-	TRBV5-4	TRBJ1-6	TGTGCCAGCAGCTCGGCTTCGGACAGGGGAACTTCACCCCTCCACTTT	CASSSASDRGTSPLHF
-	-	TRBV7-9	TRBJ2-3	TGTGCCAGCAGCTTAACAGATACGCAGTATTTT	CASSLTDTQYF
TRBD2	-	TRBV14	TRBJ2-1	TGTGCCAGCAGCCGGGAACCGGGACTAGGGCAGTTCTTC	CASSREPGLGQFF
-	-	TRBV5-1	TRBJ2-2	TGCGCCAGCAGCTTACTTTCGGACATACCCACCGGGGAGCTGTTTTTT	CASSLLSDIPTGELFF
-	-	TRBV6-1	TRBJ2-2	TGTGCCCACTCTTGGGACGGGAACACCGGGGAGCTGTTTTTT	CAHSWDGNTGELFF
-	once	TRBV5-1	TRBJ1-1	TGCGCCAGCAGCTTAGGACCTGGGAACACTGAAGCTTTCTTT	CASSLGPGNTEAFF
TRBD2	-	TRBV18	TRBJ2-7	TGTGCCAGCTCAGCCCTCCTAGCGGGGGGTTCCTACGAGCAGTACTTC	CASSALLAGGSYEQYF
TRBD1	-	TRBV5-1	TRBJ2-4	TGCGCCAGCAGCTCGGAGGGTGGGACAGGGAAAAACATTCAGTACTTC	CASSSEGGTGKNIQYF
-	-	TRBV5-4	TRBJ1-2	TGTGCCAGCAGCTTGATGGCCAGAGAAGGTTCCAACTATGGCTACACCTTC	CASSLMAREGSNYGYTF
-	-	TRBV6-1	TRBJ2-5	TGTGCCAGCAGTGAAGGGAGAGGACTTGGGGAGACCCAGTACTTC	CASSEGRGLGETQYF
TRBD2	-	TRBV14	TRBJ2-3	TGTGCCAGCAGCCCCAAGACTAGCAGTGGCACAGATACGCAGTATTTT	CASSPKTSSGTDTQYF
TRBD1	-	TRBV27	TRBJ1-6	TGTGCCAGCAGTATCGGACAGGGAAATTCACCCCTCCACTTT	CASSIGQGNSPLHF
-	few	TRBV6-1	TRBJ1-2	TGTGCCAGCAGTGAAGCCGTGACAGCTAACTATGGCTACACCTTC	CASSEAVTANYGYTF
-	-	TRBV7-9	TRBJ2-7	TGTGCCAGCACCAATCCTACGAGCTCCTACGAGCAGTACTTC	CASTNPTSSYEQYF
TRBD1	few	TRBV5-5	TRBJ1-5	TGTGCCAGCAGCCCACAGGGGAGTAGCAATCAGCCCCAGCATTTT	CASSPQGSSNQPQHF
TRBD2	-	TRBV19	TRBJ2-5	TGTGCCAGTAGTGCTAGCGGAAAAGAGACCCAGTACTTC	CASSASGKETQYF
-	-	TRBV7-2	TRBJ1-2	TGTGCCAGCAGCTTAGGGGCGTCCTTCTACTATGGCTACACCTTC	CASSLGASFYYGYTF
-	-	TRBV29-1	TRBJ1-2	TGCAGCGTTGAGCCCGGAGGGCATGGCTACACCTTC	CSVEPGGHGYTF
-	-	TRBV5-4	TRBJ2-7	TGTGCCAGCAGCCGGACACTTGGTAGCGGATACGAGCAGTACTTC	CASSRTLGSGYEQYF
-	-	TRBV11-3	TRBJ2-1	TGTGCCAGCAGCTTCGACCCCGGGAGTGAGCAGTTCTTC	CASSFDPGSEQFF
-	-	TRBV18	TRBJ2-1	TGTGCCAGCTCATGGGGGGCCGACAATGAGCAGTTCTTC	CASSWGADNEQFF
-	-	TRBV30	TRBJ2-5	TGTGCCTGGGACGGGACTCTTCAAGAGACCCAGTACTTC	CAWDGTLQETQYF
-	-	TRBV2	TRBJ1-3	TGTGCCAGCAGTACCCGAGAAGCAAACACCATATATTTT	CASSTREANTIYF
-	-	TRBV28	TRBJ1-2	TGTGCCAGCACCATCCAACGTCGGGGAATTGGCTATGGCTACACCTTC	CASTIQRRGIGYGYTF
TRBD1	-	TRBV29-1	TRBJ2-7	TGCAGCGTTGAAGAAGGGACAGGGCGCCTCGAGCAGTACTTC	CSVEEGTGRLEQYF
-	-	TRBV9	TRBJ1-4	TGTGCCAGCAGCGTAGTTTTGCCAGGGGACGAAAAACTGTTTTTT	CASSVVLPGDEKLFF
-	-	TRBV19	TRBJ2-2	TGTGCCAGTATCCTACTCGGTTCGGGACCCGGGGAGCTGTTTTTT	CASILLGSGPGELFF
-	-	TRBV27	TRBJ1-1	TGTGCCAGCAGTTTGGGGACACAGATGAACACTGAAGCTTTCTTT	CASSLGTQMNTEAFF
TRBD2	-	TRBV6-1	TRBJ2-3	TGTGCCAGCAGTGACGGGCGGAGACTAGCGGGAGGGAATACGCAGTATTTT	CASSDGRRLAGGNTQYF
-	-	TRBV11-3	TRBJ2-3	TGTGCCAGCAGCTTAGAAAGTGGGACAGATACGCAGTATTTT	CASSLESGTDTQYF
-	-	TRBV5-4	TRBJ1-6	TGTGCCAGCAGCACTGCAGGGGCAGGCCAAAATTCACCCCTCCACTTT	CASSTAGAGQNSPLHF